What follows describes a single T cell receptor (beta chain). Constant-segment primers were used for 5'RACE, and the resulting TCR alpha and TCR beta cDNA libraries carried sample barcodes and UMIs. TCRdb re-analysed the 5' RACE reads in MiXCR, keeping a single row per CDR3 protein. The sample carries about 430,000 distinct CDR3 sequences, approximately 25% recorded once. This sample is drawn from a study of T-cell memory formation after mild COVID-19. The CDR3 loop spans 16 amino acids. Germline V gene data show CDR1 as ENHRY and CDR2 as SYGVKD. The germline V and J ends were trimmed by 6 bases and 5 bases, with 20 bases remaining between them.

The sample taken for sequencing was PBMCs or a T cell subset sorted from them (not recorded which). This clonotype was obtained from an adult woman who had mild COVID-19 (a few samples of this study predate the infection). Cell type and time point are not known. This sequence joins TRBV10-3 and TRBJ2-1; possibly TRBD1 or TRBD2 for D (6 bases each). The CDR3 coding sequence is TGTGCCATCAGACTAGCATCCAGGGGCCTACACAATGAGCAGTTCTTC. Translation gives CAIRLASRGLHNEQFF.